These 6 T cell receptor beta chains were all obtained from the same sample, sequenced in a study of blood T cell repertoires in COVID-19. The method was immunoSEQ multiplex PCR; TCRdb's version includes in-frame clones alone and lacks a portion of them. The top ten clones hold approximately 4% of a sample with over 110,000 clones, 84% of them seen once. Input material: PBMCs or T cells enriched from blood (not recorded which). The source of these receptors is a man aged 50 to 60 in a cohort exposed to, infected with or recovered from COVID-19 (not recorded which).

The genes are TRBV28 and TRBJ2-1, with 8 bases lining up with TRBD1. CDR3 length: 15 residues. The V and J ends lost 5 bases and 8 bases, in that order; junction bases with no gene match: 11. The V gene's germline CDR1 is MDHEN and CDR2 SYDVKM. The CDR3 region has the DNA TGTGCCAGCAGTGCAGGACAGGGCGGTCGCGATGAGCAGTTCTTC. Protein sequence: CASSAGQGGRDEQFF.

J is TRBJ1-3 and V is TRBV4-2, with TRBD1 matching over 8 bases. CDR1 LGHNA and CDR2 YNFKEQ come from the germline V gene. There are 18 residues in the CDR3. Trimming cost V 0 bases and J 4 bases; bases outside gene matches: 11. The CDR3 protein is CASSQDLVQGAGGNTIYF. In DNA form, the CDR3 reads TGTGCCAGCAGCCAAGATCTTGTCCAGGGGGCAGGGGGAAACACCATATATTTT.

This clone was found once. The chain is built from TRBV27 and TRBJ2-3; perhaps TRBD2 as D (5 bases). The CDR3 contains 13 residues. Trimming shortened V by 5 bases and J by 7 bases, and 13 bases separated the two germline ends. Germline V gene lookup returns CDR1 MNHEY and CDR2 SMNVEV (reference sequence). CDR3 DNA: TGTGCCAGCAGTGTGGATGGAGGCCATACGCAGTATTTT. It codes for CASSVDGGHTQYF.

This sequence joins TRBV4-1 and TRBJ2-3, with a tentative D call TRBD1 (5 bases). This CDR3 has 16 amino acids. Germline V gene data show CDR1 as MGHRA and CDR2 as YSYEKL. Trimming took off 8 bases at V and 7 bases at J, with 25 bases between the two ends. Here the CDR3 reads CASLIGRGGLLYTQYF. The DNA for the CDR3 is TGCGCCAGCCTAATAGGAAGGGGCGGTTTATTGTATACGCAGTATTTT.

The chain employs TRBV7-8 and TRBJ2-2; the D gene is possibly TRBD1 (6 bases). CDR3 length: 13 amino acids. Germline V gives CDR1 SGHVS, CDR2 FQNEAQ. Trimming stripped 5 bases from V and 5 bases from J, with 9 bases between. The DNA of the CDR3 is TGTGCCAGCAGCGACAGGTGGACCGGGGAGCTGTTTTTT. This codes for CASSDRWTGELFF.

The CDR3 loop reads CASRRGLDEQFF. Here the CDR3 DNA reads TGTGCCAGTAGGCGGGGGCTCGATGAGCAGTTCTTC. This chain joins TRBV19 and TRBJ2-1; tentatively, D is TRBD2 (7 bases). The V gene's germline CDR1 is LNHDA and CDR2 SQIVND (reference sequence). Trimming left V 6 bases short and J 8 bases short, with 11 bases between. This CDR3 has 12 amino acids.